This T cell receptor (beta chain) stems from a study of blood T cell repertoires in COVID-19. Source study methods: Amplification with reference gene primers provided the estimates of nucleated cell counts. The method was immunoSEQ multiplex PCR; TCRdb's version includes in-frame clones alone and lacks a portion of them. D and trimming come from the DNA, and the V and J calls and clone size come from that table. The sample shows about 120,000 clones, 75% to 85% of them seen only once. Germline CDR1 and CDR2: LNHDA and SQIVND (reference sequence). This CDR3 region has 17 residues. Deletions cut 2 bases from V and 0 bases from J, with 11 bases between.

The sequence was collected from a woman older than 75 with acute or convalescent COVID-19. The V call is TRBV19, the J call TRBJ1-6; maybe TRBD1 (6 bases). The specimen was peripheral blood. CDR3 sequence (DNA): TGTGCCAGTAGTATAAACCAGGGGAGCTCCTATAATTCACCCCTCCACTTT. Translated, it gives CASSINQGSSYNSPLHF.